Listed below are T cell receptor beta chains from one sample, sequenced in a study of CD8+CD57+ T cells in acquired aplastic anemia. TCRdb reanalysed the reads using MiXCR and keeps one entry per CDR3 protein. The repertoire holds 150,000 to 200,000 distinct CDR3 sequences, with around half as singletons. Sequenced: sorted CD4+, CD8+, or CD8+CD57+ T cells (not recorded which) from PBMCs. The receptor set was obtained from a human donor with aplastic anemia. The CDR3 runs from the conserved cysteine through the conserved F or W. The order of the fields is D gene, J gene, V gene, clone size, CDR3 protein, CDR3 DNA. D genes are given only for firm matches. Part of the rows lack a size; the others show once, few, many or a class for expanded clones.

NA	TRBJ2-1	TRBV29-1	NA	CSVEGFGGRTYNEQFF	TGCAGCGTCGAGGGGTTTGGTGGGAGAACCTACAATGAGCAGTTCTTC
NA	TRBJ2-7	TRBV6-1	many	CASSEDRARGDEQYF	TGTGCCAGCAGTGAAGACAGGGCCCGCGGTGACGAGCAGTACTTC
NA	TRBJ1-2	TRBV5-4	many	CASSVPLVDGRGYTF	TGTGCCAGCAGCGTTCCACTCGTGGACGGTCGTGGCTACACCTTC
NA	TRBJ2-3	TRBV18	few	CASSPMGDTQYF	TGTGCCAGCTCACCGATGGGGGATACGCAGTATTTT
NA	TRBJ2-7	TRBV2	NA	CASSVGGLGLYEQYF	TGTGCCAGCAGTGTCGGGGGGCTGGGGCTCTACGAGCAGTACTTC
NA	TRBJ1-4	TRBV6-6	NA	CASSYTGGLNEKLFF	TGTGCCAGCAGTTACACGGGGGGCCTTAATGAAAAACTGTTTTTT
TRBD1	TRBJ1-2	TRBV15	few	CATSRGQGYGYTF	TGTGCCACCAGTCGAGGACAGGGCTATGGCTACACCTTC
TRBD1	TRBJ1-5	TRBV19	many	CASSPQGQGDQPQHF	TGTGCCAGTAGTCCTCAGGGACAGGGGGATCAGCCCCAGCATTTT
NA	TRBJ2-7	TRBV7-2	NA	CASSIGVGSSYEQYF	TGTGCCAGCAGCATAGGCGTGGGCAGTTCCTACGAGCAGTACTTC
NA	TRBJ2-7	TRBV20-1	once	CSYGARDYEQYF	TGCAGTTACGGGGCGAGGGACTACGAGCAGTACTTC
TRBD2	TRBJ2-7	TRBV7-2	many	CASSPSRERSYEQYF	TGTGCCAGCAGCCCCTCGCGGGAGAGGTCCTACGAGCAGTACTTC
NA	TRBJ2-3	TRBV4-2	NA	CASSLVRTLGRTDTQYF	TGTGCCAGCAGCTTGGTGAGGACTCTCGGACGCACAGATACGCAGTATTTT
NA	TRBJ2-2	TRBV9	many	CASSVGSSGELFF	TGTGCCAGCAGCGTAGGTAGTTCCGGGGAGCTGTTTTTT
NA	TRBJ2-1	TRBV24-1	many	CATSEYNEQFF	TGTGCCACCAGTGAGTACAATGAGCAGTTCTTC
NA	TRBJ1-2	TRBV7-8	NA	CASSLDPSQIYGYTF	TGTGCCAGCAGCTTAGATCCGTCGCAGATCTATGGCTACACCTTC
NA	TRBJ1-2	TRBV24-1	NA	CATRPSGDSGYTF	TGTGCCACCAGACCCTCAGGGGACTCTGGCTACACCTTC
NA	TRBJ2-1	TRBV24-1	NA	CATSDFRRRGNEQFF	TGTGCCACCAGTGATTTCCGCAGAAGGGGTAATGAGCAGTTCTTC
NA	TRBJ2-5	TRBV13	many	CASSFVSNRETQYF	TGTGCCAGCAGCTTTGTAAGTAACCGAGAGACCCAGTACTTC
NA	TRBJ1-5	TRBV6-1	NA	CASNYGGQPQHF	TGTGCCAGCAACTATGGGGGTCAGCCCCAGCATTTT
NA	TRBJ1-1	TRBV4-2	many	CASSQGQANTEAFF	TGTGCCAGCAGCCAAGGACAGGCGAACACTGAAGCTTTCTTT
TRBD2	TRBJ2-1	TRBV19	NA	CASSIGGLAGGTYNEQFF	TGTGCCAGTAGTATTGGAGGGCTAGCGGGAGGTACCTACAATGAGCAGTTCTTC
NA	TRBJ2-2	TRBV2	NA	CASSDRGDDTGELFF	TGTGCCAGCAGTGACAGGGGGGACGACACCGGGGAGCTGTTTTTT
NA	TRBJ1-3	TRBV9	NA	CASSAYAGTGNTIYF	TGTGCCAGCAGCGCCTATGCGGGGACTGGAAACACCATATATTTT
TRBD1	TRBJ2-2	TRBV7-9	NA	CASSFADRGTGELFF	TGTGCCAGCAGCTTTGCGGACAGGGGGACCGGGGAGCTGTTTTTT
TRBD2	TRBJ2-7	TRBV15	NA	CATSRDRGGYEQYF	TGTGCCACCAGCAGAGATCGGGGGGGGTACGAGCAGTACTTC
TRBD1	TRBJ1-1	TRBV12-5	NA	CASGLKGANTEAFF	TGTGCTAGTGGTTTAAAGGGGGCGAACACTGAAGCTTTCTTT
NA	TRBJ1-5	TRBV2	NA	CASSGGSYSNQPQHF	TGTGCCAGCAGCGGCGGCAGTTATAGCAATCAGCCCCAGCATTTT
TRBD2	TRBJ2-1	TRBV20-1	many	CSARDKSGESYNEQFF	TGCAGTGCTAGAGATAAAAGCGGGGAATCCTACAATGAGCAGTTCTTC